This TCR beta chain was captured by sequencing in a study of identical twins. This clonotype has more than one count but fewer than ten. TCRdb analysed the 5' RACE reads with MiXCR anew, one entry per CDR3 protein. Of roughly 230,000 distinct CDR3 sequences in the sample, about 8% are singletons; the top ten hold about 3%. Unmatched junction bases numbered 5, after V lost 2 bases and J lost 5 bases. This CDR3 contains 14 residues. CDR1 is WNHNN, CDR2 SYGVQD, per germline (reference sequence). This same sample was also taken into another study, of yellow fever vaccine responses in identical twins.

Sequencing input: CD8+ T cells sorted from blood. The chain uses TRBV10-1 and TRBJ2-7, with 8 bases identical to TRBD1. The source of this sequence is a young woman in good health. The CDR3 reads CASSEEQGVHEQYF. The CDR3 DNA follows: TGCGCCAGCAGTGAGGAACAGGGGGTCCACGAGCAGTACTTC.